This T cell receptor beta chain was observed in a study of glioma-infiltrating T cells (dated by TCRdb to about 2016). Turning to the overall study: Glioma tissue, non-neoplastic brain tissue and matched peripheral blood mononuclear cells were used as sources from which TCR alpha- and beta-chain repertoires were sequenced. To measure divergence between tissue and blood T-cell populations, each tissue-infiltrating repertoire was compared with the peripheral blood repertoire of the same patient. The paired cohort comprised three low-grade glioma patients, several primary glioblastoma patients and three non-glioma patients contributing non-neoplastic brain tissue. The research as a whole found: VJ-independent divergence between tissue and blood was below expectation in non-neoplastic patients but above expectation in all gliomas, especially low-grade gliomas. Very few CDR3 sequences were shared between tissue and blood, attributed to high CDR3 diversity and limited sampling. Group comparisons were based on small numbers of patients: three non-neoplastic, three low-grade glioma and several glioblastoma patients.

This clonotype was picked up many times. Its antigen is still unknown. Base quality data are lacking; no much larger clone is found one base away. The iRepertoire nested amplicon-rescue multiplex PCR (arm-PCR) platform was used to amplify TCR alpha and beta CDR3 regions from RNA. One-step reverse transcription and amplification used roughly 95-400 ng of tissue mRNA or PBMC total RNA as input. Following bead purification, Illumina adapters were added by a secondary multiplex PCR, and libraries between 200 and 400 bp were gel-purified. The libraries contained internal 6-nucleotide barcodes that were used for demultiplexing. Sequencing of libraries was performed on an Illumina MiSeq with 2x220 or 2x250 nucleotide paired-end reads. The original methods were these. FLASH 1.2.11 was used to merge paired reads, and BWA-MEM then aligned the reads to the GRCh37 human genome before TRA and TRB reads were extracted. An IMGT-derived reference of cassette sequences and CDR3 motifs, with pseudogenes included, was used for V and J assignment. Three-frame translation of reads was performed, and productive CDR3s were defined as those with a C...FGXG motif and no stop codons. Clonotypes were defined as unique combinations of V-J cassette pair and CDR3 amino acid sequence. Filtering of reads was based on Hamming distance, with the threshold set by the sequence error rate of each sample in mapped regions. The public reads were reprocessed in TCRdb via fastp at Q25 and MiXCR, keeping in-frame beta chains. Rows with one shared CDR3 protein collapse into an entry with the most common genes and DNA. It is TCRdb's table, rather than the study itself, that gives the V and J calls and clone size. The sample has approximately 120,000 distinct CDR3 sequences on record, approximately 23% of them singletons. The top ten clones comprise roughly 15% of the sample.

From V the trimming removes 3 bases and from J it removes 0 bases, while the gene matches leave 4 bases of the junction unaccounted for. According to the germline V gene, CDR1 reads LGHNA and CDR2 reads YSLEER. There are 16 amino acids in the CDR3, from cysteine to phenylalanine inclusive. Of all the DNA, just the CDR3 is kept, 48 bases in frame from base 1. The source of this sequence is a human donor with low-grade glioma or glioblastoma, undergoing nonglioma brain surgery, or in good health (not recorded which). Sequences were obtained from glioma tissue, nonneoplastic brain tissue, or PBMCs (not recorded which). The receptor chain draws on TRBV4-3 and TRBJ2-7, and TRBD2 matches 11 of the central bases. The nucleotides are TGCGCCAGCAGCCAGGGAACTAGCGGGAGCTCCTACGAGCAGTACTTC. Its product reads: CASSQGTSGSSYEQYF.